This TCR beta chain was identified in a study of brain T cells in children with intractable seizures. Study outcomes and limitations: HCMV serostatus was not known, and viral specificity came from CDR3 similarity only. Pre-surgery blood may have been undersampled, hiding some clones.

Surgery cases with the highest brain T cell transcript signatures were chosen for sequencing. Patients received at least one anti-epileptic drug before surgery. TCRdb's copy holds only in-frame clones and misses some; the assay was immunoSEQ multiplex PCR. The sample lists around 70,000 clones, roughly 91% occurring once. Points on this clone: Its target is unknown.

The ends were cut back, 2 bases at V and 6 bases at J, with 15 bases in the middle. Germline V gene lookup returns CDR1 SGDLS and CDR2 YYNGEE. CDR3 length equals 15 residues. The sample in question was peripheral blood, obtained at surgery. The chain links TRBV9 to TRBJ1-5, with D possibly being TRBD1 (5 bases). The receptor was derived from a boy less than two years old with tuberous sclerosis and intractable seizures. CDR3 protein: CASSVSPEGTQPQHF. The DNA of the CDR3 is TGTGCCAGCAGCGTTAGCCCGGAGGGGACTCAGCCCCAGCATTTT.